One and the same sample provided the 8 T cell receptor beta chains below, sequenced in a study of shared clonotypes between healthy human individuals. Produced via immunoSEQ multiplex PCR; TCRdb's table is partial and in-frame only. The sample lists over 2 million clones, 90% to 95% occurring once. Sequencing was done on a sample of naive CD4+ T cells sorted from blood. Subset given: CD45RA+ positively selected. The receptors originated from a man aged 18-30 years in good health.

This chain joins TRBV7-2 and TRBJ2-3; 7 positions match TRBD2. This CDR3 is 16 amino acids long. Germline lookup yields CDR1 SGHTA and CDR2 FQGNSA. The trim removed 5 bases at V and 1 base at J, leaving 9 bases unmatched. Here the CDR3 DNA reads TGTGCCAGCAGCCCCCGCCGTGCGGGGGGCACAGATACGCAGTATTTT. Protein sequence: CASSPRRAGGTDTQYF.

The gene calls are TRBV2 and TRBJ2-1; D is possibly TRBD1 or TRBD2 (5 bases each). This CDR3 has 12 residues. Germline assignment: CDR1 SNHLY and CDR2 FYNNEI. V shed 4 bases and J shed 10 bases, with 11 bases lying between them. CDR3 nucleotide sequence: TGTGCCAGCAGTGTCGGGACGGAGGAGCAGTTCTTC. Its translation: CASSVGTEEQFF.

This clone was seen more than once but under ten times. The sample has other DNA sequences that encode this CDR3 too. The CDR3 sequence: CASSGQIYNSPLHF. In DNA, the CDR3 is TGTGCCAGTTCAGGACAGATCTATAATTCACCCCTCCACTTT. The chain uses TRBV19 and TRBJ1-6; tentative D call: TRBD1 (6 bases). The V end was cut by 8 bases, the J end by 3 bases, with 11 bases between. Germline V gene lookup returns CDR1 LNHDA and CDR2 SQIVND (reference sequence). The CDR3 runs to 14 residues.

The CDR3 DNA follows: TGTGCCAGCAGAGGACAGGTCGGAGAGACCCAGTACTTC. This sequence encodes CASRGQVGETQYF. V and J are TRBV11-2 and TRBJ2-5; 7 bases line up with TRBD1. This CDR3 spans 13 amino acids. The V gene end was trimmed by 6 bases and the J gene end by 4 bases; junction bases not matched to a gene: 5. Germline lookup yields CDR1 SGHAT and CDR2 FQNNGV.

V usage is TRBV29-1 and J usage is TRBJ1-1, with a tentative D call TRBD1 (5 bases). Deletions cut 7 bases from V and 0 bases from J, with 9 bases between. The CDR3 is 12 amino acids. Germline CDR1 is SQVTM and CDR2 is ANQGSEA. This chain's CDR3 is CSGQHMNTEAFF. The CDR3 bases are TGCAGCGGACAGCATATGAACACTGAAGCTTTCTTT.

The rearrangement links TRBV29-1 to TRBJ1-6; a weak D match, TRBD1 (6 bases). Germline CDR1 reads SQVTM; CDR2 reads ANQGSEA. The length of the CDR3 is 15 residues. Trimming took off 6 bases at V and 6 bases at J, with 18 bases between the two ends. The CDR3 DNA reads TGCAGCGTCCGAGGGGGGCTGTCCCCTAATTCACCCCTCCACTTT. Its translation: CSVRGGLSPNSPLHF.

A note on this clone: Other nucleotide sequences in the sample specify the same CDR3. The genes are TRBV30 and TRBJ1-1; D uncertain. Germline V CDR1 and CDR2: GTSNPN, SVGIG (reference sequence). The CDR3 is 13 amino acids. Trimming stripped 3 bases from V and 1 base from J, with 9 bases between. CDR3 protein: CAWSMQQNTEAFF. DNA of the CDR3: TGTGCCTGGAGCATGCAACAGAACACTGAAGCTTTCTTT.

J is TRBJ2-2 and V is TRBV5-1; D may correspond to TRBD1 or TRBD2 (5 bases each). Germline CDR1 SGHRS, CDR2 YFSETQ. The CDR3 covers 15 residues. V lost 3 bases and J lost 2, with 11 bases in between. CDR3 DNA: TGCGCCAGCAGCTGGGGGATTTCAAACACCGGGGAGCTGTTTTTT. Translated: CASSWGISNTGELFF.